These T cell receptor beta chains were read from a single sample in a study of PD-1 blockade in classical Hodgkin lymphoma. This table comes from immunoSEQ multiplex PCR, and its TCRdb copy is limited to in-frame clones, with some not included. The sample contains roughly 60,000 clones, about 92% of which appear only once. The sequencing here drew on peripheral blood mononuclear cells (PBMCs), taken before the fourth cycle of nivolumab. These receptors came from a human donor with classical Hodgkin lymphoma. CDR3s include the opening cysteine and the closing phenylalanine or tryptophan. The order of the fields is D gene, J gene, clone size, V gene, CDR3 protein, CDR3 DNA. A D gene is named only where the DNA matches it firmly. Part of the rows lack a size; the others show once, few, many or a class for expanded clones.

>TRBD1|TRBJ2-5|.|TRBV28
CASSSTGQGQETQYF
TGTGCCAGCAGTTCCACCGGACAGGGACAAGAGACCCAGTACTTC
>TRBD1|TRBJ2-7|.|TRBV7-8
CASSLPRDRANEQYF
TGTGCCAGCAGCTTACCCCGGGACAGGGCTAACGAGCAGTACTTC
>TRBD1|TRBJ2-7|.|TRBV7-3
CASNRTKPGQGSYEQYF
TGTGCCAGCAATAGAACCAAACCGGGACAGGGTTCCTACGAGCAGTACTTC
>TRBD1|TRBJ2-7|.|TRBV7-6
CASSLGTGDTYEQYF
TGTGCCAGCAGCTTGGGGACAGGGGATACCTACGAGCAGTACTTC
>TRBD1|TRBJ2-4|.|TRBV10-3
CAISNDRGPTNIQYF
TGTGCCATCAGTAACGACAGGGGGCCCACAAACATTCAGTACTTC
>TRBD1|TRBJ1-6|.|TRBV28
CASNVRTGGLDNSPLHF
TGTGCCAGCAATGTAAGGACAGGGGGCCTGGATAATTCACCCCTCCACTTT
>TRBD2|TRBJ2-7|.|TRBV19
CASSISSLAGVRRGYEQYF
TGTGCCAGTAGTATCTCTTCCCTAGCGGGAGTGCGGCGGGGCTACGAGCAGTACTTC
>.|TRBJ1-2|.|TRBV25-1
CASSGLAGTNYGYTF
TGTGCCAGCAGTGGATTGGCAGGGACTAACTATGGCTACACCTTC
>TRBD2|TRBJ2-7|.|TRBV27
CASSNGLAYALYEQYF
TGTGCCAGCAGCAACGGACTAGCGTACGCCCTGTACGAGCAGTACTTC
>.|TRBJ1-6|few|TRBV6-6
CASSFDPAPNSPLHF
TGTGCCAGCAGTTTTGATCCGGCCCCGAATTCACCCCTCCACTTT
>TRBD1|TRBJ1-1|.|TRBV11-2
CASSLGRQGYEAFF
TGTGCCAGCAGCTTAGGAAGACAGGGTTACGAAGCTTTCTTT
>TRBD2|TRBJ2-3|few|TRBV30
CAWSVGSGSSDTQYF
TGTGCCTGGAGTGTTGGTAGCGGGAGTTCAGATACGCAGTATTTT
>.|TRBJ2-2|.|TRBV9
CASSVGFFLDSYDPGELFF
TGTGCCAGCAGCGTAGGGTTTTTCCTGGACAGTTATGATCCCGGGGAGCTGTTTTTT